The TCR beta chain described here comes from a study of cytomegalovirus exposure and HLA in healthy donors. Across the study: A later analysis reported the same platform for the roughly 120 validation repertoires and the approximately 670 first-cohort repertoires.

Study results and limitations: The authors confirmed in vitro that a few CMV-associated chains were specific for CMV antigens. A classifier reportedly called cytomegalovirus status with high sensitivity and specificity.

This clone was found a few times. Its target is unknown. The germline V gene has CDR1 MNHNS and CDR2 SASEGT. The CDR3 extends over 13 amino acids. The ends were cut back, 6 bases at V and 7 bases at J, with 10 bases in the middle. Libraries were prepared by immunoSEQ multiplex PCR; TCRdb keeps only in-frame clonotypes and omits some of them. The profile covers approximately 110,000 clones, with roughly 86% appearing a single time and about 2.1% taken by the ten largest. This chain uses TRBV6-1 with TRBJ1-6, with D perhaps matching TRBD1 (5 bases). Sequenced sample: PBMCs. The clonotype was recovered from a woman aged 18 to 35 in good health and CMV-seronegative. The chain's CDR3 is CASRDSPNSPLHF. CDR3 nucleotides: TGTGCCAGCAGAGACAGCCCAAATTCACCCCTCCACTTT.